This TCR beta chain was profiled in a study of blood T cell repertoires in COVID-19. Clones were sequenced by immunoSEQ multiplex PCR, and TCRdb holds only the in-frame ones, with some missing. The table has under 500,000 clones, about 89% seen once. This clone was observed a single time. From germline, CDR1 is SGHRS and CDR2 YFSETQ. The CDR3 has 14 amino acids. V dropped 4 bases and J dropped 5; count of bases not matched to a gene: 6. Sample: peripheral blood. The chain carries TRBV5-1 and TRBJ2-1, with TRBD2 matching 7 bases. The source is a woman aged 25 to 39 with acute or convalescent COVID-19. CDR3 region: CASSARGGDNEQFF. The CDR3 coding sequence is TGCGCCAGCAGCGCTCGCGGGGGAGACAATGAGCAGTTCTTC.